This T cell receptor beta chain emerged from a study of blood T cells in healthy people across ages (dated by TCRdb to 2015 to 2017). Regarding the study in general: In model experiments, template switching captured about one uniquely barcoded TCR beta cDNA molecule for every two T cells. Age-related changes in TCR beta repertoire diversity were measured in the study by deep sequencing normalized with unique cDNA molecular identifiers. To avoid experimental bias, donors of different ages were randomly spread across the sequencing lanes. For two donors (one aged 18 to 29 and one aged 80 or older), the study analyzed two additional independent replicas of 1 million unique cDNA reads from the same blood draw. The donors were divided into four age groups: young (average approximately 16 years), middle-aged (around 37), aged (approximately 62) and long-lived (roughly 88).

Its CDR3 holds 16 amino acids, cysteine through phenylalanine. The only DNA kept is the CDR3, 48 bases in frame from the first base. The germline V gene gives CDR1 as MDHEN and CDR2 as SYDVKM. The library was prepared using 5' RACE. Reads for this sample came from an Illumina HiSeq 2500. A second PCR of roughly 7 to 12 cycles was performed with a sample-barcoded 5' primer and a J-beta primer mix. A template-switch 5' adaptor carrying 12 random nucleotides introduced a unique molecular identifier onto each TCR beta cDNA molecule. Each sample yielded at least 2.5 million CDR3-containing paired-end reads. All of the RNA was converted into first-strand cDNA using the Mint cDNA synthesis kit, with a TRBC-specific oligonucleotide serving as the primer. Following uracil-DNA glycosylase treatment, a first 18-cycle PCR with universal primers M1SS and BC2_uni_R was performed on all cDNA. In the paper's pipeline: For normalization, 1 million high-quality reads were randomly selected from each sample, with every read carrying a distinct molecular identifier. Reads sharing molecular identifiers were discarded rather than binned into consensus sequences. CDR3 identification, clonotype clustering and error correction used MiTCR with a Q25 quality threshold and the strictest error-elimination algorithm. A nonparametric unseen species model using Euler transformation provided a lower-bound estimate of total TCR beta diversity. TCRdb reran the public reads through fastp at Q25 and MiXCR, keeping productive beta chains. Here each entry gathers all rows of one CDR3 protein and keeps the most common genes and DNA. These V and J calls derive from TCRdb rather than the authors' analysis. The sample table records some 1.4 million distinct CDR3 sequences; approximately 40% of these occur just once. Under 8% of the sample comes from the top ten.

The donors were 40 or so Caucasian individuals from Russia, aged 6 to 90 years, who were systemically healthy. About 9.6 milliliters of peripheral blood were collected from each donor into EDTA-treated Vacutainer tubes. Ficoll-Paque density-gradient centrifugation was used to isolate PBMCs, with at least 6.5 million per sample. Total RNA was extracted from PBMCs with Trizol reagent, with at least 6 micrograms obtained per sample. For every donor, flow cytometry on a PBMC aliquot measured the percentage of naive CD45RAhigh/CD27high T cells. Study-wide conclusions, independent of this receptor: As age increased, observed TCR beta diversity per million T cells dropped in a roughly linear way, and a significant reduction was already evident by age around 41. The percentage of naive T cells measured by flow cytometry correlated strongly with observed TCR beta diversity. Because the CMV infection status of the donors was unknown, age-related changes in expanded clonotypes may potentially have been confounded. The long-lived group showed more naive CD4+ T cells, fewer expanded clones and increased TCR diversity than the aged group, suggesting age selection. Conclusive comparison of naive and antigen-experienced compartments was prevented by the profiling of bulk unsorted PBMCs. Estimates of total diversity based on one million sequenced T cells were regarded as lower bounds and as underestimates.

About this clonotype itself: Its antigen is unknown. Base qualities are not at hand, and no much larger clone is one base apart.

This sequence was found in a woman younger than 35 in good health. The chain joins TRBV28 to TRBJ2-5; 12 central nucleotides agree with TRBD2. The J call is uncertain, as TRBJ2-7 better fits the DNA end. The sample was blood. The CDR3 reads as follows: CASSSIQTSGGYEQYF. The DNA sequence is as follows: TGTGCCAGCAGTTCCATCCAGACTAGCGGGGGATACGAGCAGTACTTC.